A single TCR beta chain is shown here with its context. The data stem from a study of blood T cell repertoires in COVID-19. Study details: The samples span acute and convalescent COVID-19 from the United States, Italy and Spain. From T cells, B-cell-depleted T cells, or PBMCs came the material, which was cDNA or gDNA.

In the source study's methods: Reference gene primer amplification gave estimated nucleated cell counts. The repertoire was sequenced with immunoSEQ multiplex PCR; TCRdb's copy has only in-frame clones and lacks some. D and trimming were read from the DNA, whereas the V and J calls and clone size are those reported in that table. The sample shows 25,000 to 30,000 clones, roughly 80% of them seen only once. Sequencing was done on a sample of peripheral blood. The receptor's source is a woman in her 70s with active or convalescent COVID-19.

CDR3 sequence: CASTRDYNSPLHF. CDR3 sequence (DNA): TGTGCCAGCACTCGGGACTATAATTCACCCCTCCACTTT. The V call is TRBV2, the J call TRBJ1-6, with unresolved D. The V gene's germline CDR1 is SNHLY and CDR2 FYNNEI. This CDR3 comprises 13 residues. V shed 7 bases and J shed 3 bases, with 7 bases lying between them.